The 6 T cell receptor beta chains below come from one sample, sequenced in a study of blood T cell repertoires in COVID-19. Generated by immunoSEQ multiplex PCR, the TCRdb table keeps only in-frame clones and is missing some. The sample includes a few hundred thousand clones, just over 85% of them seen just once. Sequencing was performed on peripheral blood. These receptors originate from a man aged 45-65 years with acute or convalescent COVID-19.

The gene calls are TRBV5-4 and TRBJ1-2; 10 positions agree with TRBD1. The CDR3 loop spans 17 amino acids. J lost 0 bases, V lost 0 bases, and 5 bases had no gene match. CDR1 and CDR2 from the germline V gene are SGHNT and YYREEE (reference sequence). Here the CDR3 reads CASSLGQGAGANYGYTF. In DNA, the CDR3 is TGTGCCAGCAGCTTGGGACAGGGGGCCGGAGCTAACTATGGCTACACCTTC. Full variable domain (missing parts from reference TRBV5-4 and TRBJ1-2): ETGVTQSPTHLIKTRGQQVTLRCSSQSGHNTVSWYQQALGQGPQFIFQYYREEENGRGNFPPRFSGLQFPNYSSELNVNALELDDSALYLCASSLGQGAGANYGYTFGSGTRLTVV.

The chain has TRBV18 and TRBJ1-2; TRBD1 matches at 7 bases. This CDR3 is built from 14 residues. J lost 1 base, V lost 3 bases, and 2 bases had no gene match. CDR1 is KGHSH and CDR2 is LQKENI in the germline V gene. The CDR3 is CASSPGTVNYGYTF. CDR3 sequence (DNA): TGTGCCAGCTCACCCGGGACAGTTAACTATGGCTACACCTTC.

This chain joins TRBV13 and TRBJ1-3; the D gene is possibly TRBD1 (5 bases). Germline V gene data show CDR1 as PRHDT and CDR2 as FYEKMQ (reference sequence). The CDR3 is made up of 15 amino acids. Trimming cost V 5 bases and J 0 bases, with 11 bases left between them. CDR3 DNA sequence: TGTGCCAGCAGCCCCGGGGGATACTCTGGAAACACCATATATTTT. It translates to CASSPGGYSGNTIYF. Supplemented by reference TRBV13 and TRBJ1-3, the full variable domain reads AAGVIQSPRHLIKEKRETATLKCYPIPRHDTVYWYQQGPGQDPQFLISFYEKMQSDKGSIPDRFSAQQFSDYHSELNMSSLELGDSALYFCASSPGGYSGNTIYFGEGSWLTVV.

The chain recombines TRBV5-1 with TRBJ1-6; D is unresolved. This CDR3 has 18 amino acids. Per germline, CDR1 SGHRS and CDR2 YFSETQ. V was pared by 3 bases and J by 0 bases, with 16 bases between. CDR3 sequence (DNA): TGCGCCAGCAGCTCAGAGGGCCAGAAAAGCTCCTATAATTCACCCCTCCACTTT. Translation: CASSSEGQKSSYNSPLHF.

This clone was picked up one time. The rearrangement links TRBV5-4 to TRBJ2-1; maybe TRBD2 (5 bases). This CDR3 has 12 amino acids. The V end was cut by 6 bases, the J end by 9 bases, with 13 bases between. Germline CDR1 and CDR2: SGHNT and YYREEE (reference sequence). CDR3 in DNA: TGTGCCAGCACGGCGATCCGGGGTGAGCAGTTCTTC. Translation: CASTAIRGEQFF.

The chain's CDR3 is CASSQDRDRGLTGELFF. The CDR3 DNA is TGCGCCAGCAGCCAAGACCGGGACAGAGGGCTCACCGGGGAGCTGTTTTTT. The chain employs TRBV4-1 and TRBJ2-2, with TRBD1 matching 7 bases. Germline values: CDR1 MGHRA, CDR2 YSYEKL. The J segment lost 4 bases and the V segment lost 0 bases, leaving 8 bases of the junction unmatched. The CDR3 has 17 amino acids.